Presented here are 10 T cell receptor beta chains from one specimen sequenced in a study of T-cell reconstitution after alpha-beta-depleted transplantation in children. During its preparation, the TCRbeta library received unique molecular identifiers. TCRdb fed the PCR reads into MiXCR, producing one record per CDR3 protein. The repertoire holds roughly 300,000 distinct CDR3 sequences, 10% seen once, with around 2.3% in the top ten. Sequences were derived from PBMCs from the stem cell graft donor, sampled from the stem cell graft. These receptor sequences come from a human donor who donated a stem cell graft to a child with acute lymphoblastic leukemia.

A few counts support this clonotype. This chain joins TRBV5-1 and TRBJ2-6; tentative D call: TRBD2 (6 bases). The ends were cut back, 2 bases at V and 3 bases at J, with 12 bases in the middle. This CDR3 has 16 residues. Looked up from germline, CDR1 is SGHRS and CDR2 is YFSETQ. The CDR3 coding sequence is TGCGCCAGCAGCTTAGGAGGGGCCAATGGGGCCAACGTCCTGACTTTC. This translates into CASSLGGANGANVLTF.

This clonotype was recorded many times. J is TRBJ2-7 and V is TRBV7-9, with 8 bases that match TRBD1. Trimming took 2 bases from V and 2 from J; bases not matched to a gene: 8. The CDR3 extends over 16 amino acids. Germline values: CDR1 SEHNR, CDR2 FQNEAQ (reference sequence). The CDR3 spells CASSLRQGPSAYEQYF. CDR3 nucleotide sequence: TGTGCCAGCAGCTTACGACAGGGGCCCTCCGCCTACGAGCAGTACTTC. Drawing the rest from reference TRBV7-9 and TRBJ2-7, the complete variable domain is DTGVSQNPRHKITKRGQNVTFRCDPISEHNRLYWYRQTLGQGPEFLTYFQNEAQLEKSRLLSDRFSAERPKGSFSTLEIQRTEQGDSAMYLCASSLRQGPSAYEQYFGPGTRLTVT.

V usage is TRBV29-1 and J usage is TRBJ2-7; the D gene is possibly TRBD1 (6 bases). This CDR3 spans 13 amino acids. The germline V gene has CDR1 SQVTM and CDR2 ANQGSEA. Trimming cost V 7 bases and J 4 bases, with 17 bases left between them. The CDR3 DNA is TGCAGCGCGGAAGGGGGTGAGTGGTACGAGCAGTACTTC. Amino acid sequence: CSAEGGEWYEQYF.

In this sample, this clonotype turned up a few times. The genes are TRBV27 and TRBJ1-2, with D maybe TRBD1 (5 bases). V was cut by 6 bases and J by 0 bases, with 11 bases left in between. Germline CDR1 reads MNHEY; CDR2 reads SMNVEV (reference sequence). The CDR3 runs 14 residues. For the CDR3, the DNA is TGTGCCAGCAGGCCGGGACGGGCTAACTATGGCTACACCTTC. Protein: CASRPGRANYGYTF.

To note about this clonotype: Relative to the germline gene, one junction end is altered; a read error may explain this. The gene calls are TRBV27 and TRBJ2-5, with 11 bases lining up with TRBD2. This CDR3 spans 15 amino acids. Germline V lookup: CDR1 MNHEY, CDR2 SMNVEV (reference sequence). This CDR3 reads CASSLSTSGRETQNF. The CDR3 coding sequence is TGTGCCAGCAGTTTATCTACTAGCGGGAGAGAGACCCAGAACTTC.

The rearrangement joins TRBV7-3 to TRBJ2-1, with TRBD1 identical over 7 bases. V gave up 2 bases and J gave up 2 bases; unmatched junction bases: 3. Germline CDR1 is SGHTA and CDR2 is FQGTGA. The CDR3 covers 15 residues. The CDR3 protein is CASSLGTVAYNEQFF. The CDR3 coding sequence is TGTGCCAGCAGCTTAGGGACAGTGGCCTACAATGAGCAGTTCTTC. Looking up the rest from reference TRBV7-3 and TRBJ2-1 gives the full variable domain: GAGVSQTPSNKVTEKGKYVELRCDPISGHTALYWYRQSLGQGPEFLIYFQGTGAADDSGLPNDRFFAVRPEGSVSTLKIQRTERGDSAVYLCASSLGTVAYNEQFFGPGTRLTVL.

The table lists this clonotype with many counts. The chain uses TRBV12-3 or TRBV12-4 and TRBJ2-7; D call uncertain. V lost 6 bases to trimming and J lost 1 base, with 7 bases between them. CDR3 size: 12 residues. DNA of the CDR3: TGTGCCAGCAGCCCTCATTCCTACGAGCAGTACTTC. Translated, it gives CASSPHSYEQYF.

This clonotype was picked up a small number of times. The rearrangement joins TRBV4-3 to TRBJ2-3, with 8 bases matching TRBD2. The CDR3 is 17 residues long. Germline V lookup: CDR1 LGHNA, CDR2 YSLEER. V lost 0 bases, J lost 2 bases, and 7 bases stayed unmatched. The CDR3 sequence: CASSQDTSGRDTDTQYF. The DNA of the CDR3 is TGCGCCAGCAGCCAAGATACAAGCGGGAGAGACACAGATACGCAGTATTTT.

The chain couples TRBV29-1 to TRBJ2-1, with 11 bases matching TRBD2. There are 15 residues in the CDR3. V lost 5 bases to trimming and J lost 6 bases; unmatched junction nucleotides: 9. Germline V CDR1 and CDR2: SQVTM, ANQGSEA. The CDR3, as DNA: TGCAGCGTTAAATCCCTAGCGGGAGGTTCCAATGAGCAGTTCTTC. Translating it yields CSVKSLAGGSNEQFF.

This clonotype was counted a few times. V gene TRBV7-2 combines with J gene TRBJ2-7; 10 bases fit TRBD2. CDR1 and CDR2 (germline): SGHTA, FQGNSA. After removal of 6 bases from V and 7 bases from J, the junction contained 6 bases not matched to a gene. The CDR3 contains 13 residues. The CDR3 here is CASSSLAGYEQYF. CDR3 bases: TGTGCCAGCAGTTCACTAGCGGGATATGAGCAGTACTTC.